The TCR beta chain described here comes from a study of shared clonotypes between healthy human individuals. CDR1 and CDR2 from the germline V gene are LGHNA and YNFKEQ. V lost 5 bases to trimming and J lost 6 bases, with 16 bases between them. The CDR3 length is 14 residues. Profiling relied on immunoSEQ multiplex PCR, and the TCRdb table lists in-frame clones only, not all of them. The data contain 2 million to 2.5 million clones, 80% to 95% of them singletons. Sequencing input: naive CD4+ T cells from PBMCs. Stated subset: CD45RA+ positively selected. The rearrangement links TRBV4-2 to TRBJ1-2; tentative D call: TRBD1 (5 bases). The receptor was derived from a man aged 18 to 30 in good health. Some clones in this sample may be carry-over from other donors' samples. The CDR3 spells CASSTAGNKNGYTF. The CDR3 DNA sequence: TGTGCCAGCAGCACCGCAGGGAACAAGAATGGCTACACCTTC.